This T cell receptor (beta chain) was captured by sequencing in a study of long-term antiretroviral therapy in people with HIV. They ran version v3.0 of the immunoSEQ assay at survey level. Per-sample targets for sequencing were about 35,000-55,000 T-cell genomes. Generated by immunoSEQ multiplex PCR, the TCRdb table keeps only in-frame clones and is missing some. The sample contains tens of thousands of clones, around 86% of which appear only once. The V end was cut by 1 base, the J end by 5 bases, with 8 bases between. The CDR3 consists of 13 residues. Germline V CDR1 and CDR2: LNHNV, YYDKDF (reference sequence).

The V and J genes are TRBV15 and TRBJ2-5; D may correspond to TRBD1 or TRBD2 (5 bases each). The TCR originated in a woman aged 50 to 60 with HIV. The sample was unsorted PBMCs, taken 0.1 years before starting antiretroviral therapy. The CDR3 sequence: CATSRGGMETQYF. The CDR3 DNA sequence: TGTGCCACCAGCAGAGGGGGGATGGAGACCCAGTACTTC.